This T cell receptor (beta chain) was captured by sequencing in a study of shared clonotypes between healthy human individuals. Turning to the study itself: The study enrolled two women and three men aged 18 to 49.

Broader study findings: Roughly 5% of naive CD4 clonotypes were shared across a few donors.

Only in-frame clones appear in the TCRdb table, and some are missing; sequencing was by immunoSEQ multiplex PCR. The repertoire holds about 680,000 clones, with just over 90% as singletons. With regard to this clone: Its specificity is unknown.

Terminally differentiated effector memory CD45RA+ cells were left out of the naive CD8 fraction, which was CD45RO-negative and positively selected for CCR7. The germline gives CDR1 SGHRS, CDR2 YFSETQ. Trimming removed 2 bases from V and 1 base from J, with 12 bases in between. This CDR3 has 15 amino acids. Material for sequencing was naive CD8+ T cells sorted from blood. The J gene is TRBJ2-5, the V gene TRBV5-1; D is perhaps TRBD1 (6 bases). The clonotype comes from a man aged 25-45 years in good health. The CDR3 nucleotides are TGCGCCAGCAGCTTAACGGTGACAGGCCAAGAGACCCAGTACTTC. This codes for CASSLTVTGQETQYF.